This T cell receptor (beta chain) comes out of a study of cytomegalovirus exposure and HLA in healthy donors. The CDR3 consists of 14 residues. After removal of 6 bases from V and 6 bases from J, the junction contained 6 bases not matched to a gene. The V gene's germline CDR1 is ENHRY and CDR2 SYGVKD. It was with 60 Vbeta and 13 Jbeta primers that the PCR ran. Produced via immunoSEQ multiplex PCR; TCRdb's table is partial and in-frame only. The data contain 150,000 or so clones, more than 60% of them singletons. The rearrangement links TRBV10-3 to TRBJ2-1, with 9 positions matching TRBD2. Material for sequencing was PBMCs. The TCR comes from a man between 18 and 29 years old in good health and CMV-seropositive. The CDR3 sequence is CAIRASGAVNEQFF. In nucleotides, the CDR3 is TGTGCCATCAGGGCTAGCGGGGCCGTCAATGAGCAGTTCTTC.